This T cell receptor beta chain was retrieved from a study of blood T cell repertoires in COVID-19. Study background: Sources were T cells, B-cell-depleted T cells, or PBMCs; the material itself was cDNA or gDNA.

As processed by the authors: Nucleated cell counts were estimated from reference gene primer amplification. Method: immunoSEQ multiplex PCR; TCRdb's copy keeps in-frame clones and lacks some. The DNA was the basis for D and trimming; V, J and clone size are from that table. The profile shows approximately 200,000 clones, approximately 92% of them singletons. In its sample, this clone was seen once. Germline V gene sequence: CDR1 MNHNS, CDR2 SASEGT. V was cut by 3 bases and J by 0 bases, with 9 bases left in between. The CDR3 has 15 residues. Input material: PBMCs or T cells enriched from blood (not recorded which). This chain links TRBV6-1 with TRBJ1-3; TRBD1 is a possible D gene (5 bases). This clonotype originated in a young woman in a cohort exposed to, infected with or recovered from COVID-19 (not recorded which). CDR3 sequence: CASSERRVSGNTIYF. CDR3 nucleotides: TGTGCCAGCAGTGAGCGCAGGGTCTCTGGAAACACCATATATTTT.